This T cell receptor beta chain derives from a study of blood T cells in healthy people across ages. Looking at the study overall: Using template switching, researchers captured about one barcoded beta molecule for each two T cells.

Study results and caveats: Percentage of naive T cells showed a strong correlation with TCR beta diversity.

Every donor gave 8 to 10 milliliters of peripheral blood. A J-beta primer mix and a sample-barcoded 5' primer were used in a second PCR of roughly 7 to 12 cycles. Any given sample supplied a minimum of 3 million CDR3-containing paired-end reads. TCRdb reprocessed the 5' RACE reads via MiXCR and lists one record per CDR3 protein. The sample records roughly 700,000 distinct CDR3 sequences, 49% being singletons. The CDR3 contains 12 residues. Between the trimmed V and J ends, which lost 4 bases and 13 bases, there was a span of 14 bases. Germline CDR1 MDHEN, CDR2 SYDVKM. Notes on this clonotype: As yet, its antigen is unknown.

V and J are TRBV28 and TRBJ2-4, with D hard to call. The source of this sequence is a woman in her fifties or sixties in good health. Input material: blood. For the CDR3, the DNA is TGTGCCAGCAGTTCCACTCTCGAGGAGCAGTACTTC. It specifies CASSSTLEEQYF.